The sequence of this TCR beta chain was determined in a study of early T cells in non-severe SARS-CoV-2 infection. General study results and limits: There was a bias toward anti-spike CD8 responses in VDJdb matching, which missed private and CD4 specificities.

TCRdb recomputed calls from the 5' RACE reads with MiXCR, one row per CDR3 protein. Here the sample spans 50,000 to 70,000 distinct CDR3 sequences, about 9.8% being singletons. The junction had 5 bases not matched to a gene; V was cut back by 5 bases and J by 5 bases. CDR1 is LGHNT and CDR2 is FRNRAP in the germline V gene. The CDR3 consists of 15 residues. The table lists this clonotype with a few counts. Its specificity is unknown. What was sequenced was whole blood. The source of this sequence is an adult who was a healthcare worker with PCR-confirmed SARS-CoV-2 infection or an uninfected control (not recorded which). The chain uses TRBV12-5 and TRBJ2-1; 11 positions agree with TRBD2. The CDR3 region is CASGHSGRVNNEQFF. The CDR3 DNA reads as TGTGCTAGTGGTCATAGCGGGAGGGTGAACAATGAGCAGTTCTTC.